Below are 15 T cell receptor beta chains sequenced from a single sample in a study of Ad26.COV2.S vaccination and SARS-CoV-2 variants. Clones were read by immunoSEQ multiplex PCR, and TCRdb kept only the in-frame ones, dropping some. Among around 300,000 clones listed, roughly 91% were seen once. The treatment denotes: roughly 18 received Ad26.COV2.S at low or high dose, single or two shots; roughly 5 received placebo; per-sample allocation not given. Material that was analyzed had been drawn on day 63 after the first vaccine or placebo injection. This sample comprised peripheral blood, obtained in a trial of Ad26.COV2.S vaccine versus placebo. Source of these receptors: a person between 18 and 59 years old who received the Ad26.COV2.S COVID-19 vaccine or a placebo.

In this sample, this clone turned up a few times. This chain joins TRBV6-1 and TRBJ1-4; the D gene is possibly TRBD1 (5 bases). The CDR3 is 14 residues long. The V gene lost 3 bases and the J gene lost 8 bases, with 13 bases spanning the gap. Germline V CDR1 and CDR2: MNHNS, SASEGT. This chain's CDR3 is CASSDGSGTEKLFF. The CDR3 region has the DNA TGTGCCAGCAGTGATGGGTCAGGGACGGAAAAACTGTTTTTT.

This sequence joins TRBV7-9 and TRBJ1-1; TRBD1 matches at 7 bases. Germline V gene sequence: CDR1 SEHNR, CDR2 FQNEAQ (reference sequence). V shed 6 bases and J 7 bases; nucleotides not matched to a gene: 5. The CDR3 spans 12 residues. CDR3 in DNA: TGTGCCAGCAGTGGGACAGACTATGAAGCTTTCTTT. Its protein product is CASSGTDYEAFF.

The genes are TRBV30 and TRBJ1-1, with D perhaps TRBD1 (6 bases). The V end lost 7 bases, the J end lost 4 bases, and 16 bases lay between the germline ends. The CDR3 is 13 amino acids. Germline CDR1 GTSNPN, CDR2 SVGIG (reference sequence). The CDR3 sequence is CALGGAIGTEAFF. In nucleotides, the CDR3 is TGTGCCTTGGGGGGGGCTATAGGCACTGAAGCTTTCTTT.

This sequence joins TRBV27 and TRBJ2-3; the D gene is possibly TRBD2 (5 bases). Germline lookup yields CDR1 MNHEY and CDR2 SMNVEV (reference sequence). Trimming took 8 bases from V and 2 from J, leaving 11 bases between them. CDR3 size: 13 residues. The CDR3 region has the DNA TGTGCCAGCGCGGGCCGGGTCACAGATACGCAGTATTTT. This translates into CASAGRVTDTQYF.

This chain uses TRBV5-1 with TRBJ2-1; 8 bases are shared with TRBD2. Germline V lookup: CDR1 SGHRS, CDR2 YFSETQ. This CDR3 has 16 amino acids. V was clipped by 7 bases and J by 6 bases; unmatched bases: 15. CDR3 bases: TGCGCCAGCGGTTTAACGACCGGGAGGGAACCCAATGAGCAGTTCTTC. Amino acids: CASGLTTGREPNEQFF.

The chain is built from TRBV28 and TRBJ1-2; D uncertain. There are 14 residues in the CDR3. In germline, CDR1 is MDHEN, CDR2 SYDVKM. Deletions cut 3 bases from V and 8 bases from J, with 16 bases between. The CDR3 DNA reads as TGTGCCAGCAGTTTGGCTTTGGCCCGCTACGGCTACACCTTC. Translated, it gives CASSLALARYGYTF.

In its sample, this clone was seen once. J is TRBJ1-2 and V is TRBV6-2 or TRBV6-3, with no clear D. Germline V lookup: CDR1 MNHEY, CDR2 SVGEGT. V was clipped by 2 bases and J by 4 bases, with 5 bases between them. CDR3 size: 12 residues. CDR3 in amino acids: CASSYGSYGYTF. In DNA, the CDR3 is TGTGCCAGCAGTTACGGCAGCTATGGCTACACCTTC.

This clone was seen more than once but under ten times. The chain couples TRBV7-2 to TRBJ2-7; 9 nucleotides agree with TRBD1. CDR1 and CDR2 (germline): SGHTA, FQGNSA. This CDR3 has 15 residues. V lost 5 bases and J lost 3; bases outside the gene matches: 8. CDR3 sequence: CASSKQGTGYYEQYF. As DNA, the CDR3 is TGTGCCAGCAGCAAGCAAGGGACAGGGTACTACGAGCAGTACTTC.

For the CDR3, the DNA is TGCGCCAGCAGCGGGGACAGGTTGGGCTCCTACGAGCAGTACTTC. Its protein product is CASSGDRLGSYEQYF. V and J are TRBV5-1 and TRBJ2-7; TRBD1 matches 8 bases. The CDR3 length is 15 residues. The J segment lost 0 bases and the V segment lost 4 bases, leaving 6 bases of the junction unmatched. Germline assignment: CDR1 SGHRS and CDR2 YFSETQ.

Only one count was recorded for this clone. The chain employs TRBV6-5 and TRBJ1-1; no definite D call. Trimming pared 0 bases from V and 1 base from J, leaving 9 bases between. Looked up from germline, CDR1 is MNHEY and CDR2 is SVGAGI. The length of the CDR3 is 15 residues. The CDR3 DNA is TGTGCCAGCAGTTACTCGAGGTTGGCGAACACTGAAGCTTTCTTT. Translated: CASSYSRLANTEAFF.

V and J are TRBV11-1 and TRBJ2-1; D is ambiguous. V lost 5 bases and J lost 3, with 2 bases in between. This CDR3 region has 11 residues. CDR1 and CDR2 (germline): SGHAT, FQDESV (reference sequence). CDR3 sequence: CASSRYNEQFF. Here the CDR3 DNA reads TGTGCCAGCAGCCGCTACAATGAGCAGTTCTTC.

The V call is TRBV4-2, the J call TRBJ2-7; D not certain. Germline-derived CDR1 and CDR2 are LGHNA and YNFKEQ. Trimming took 0 bases from V and 4 from J, leaving 7 bases between them. CDR3 length: 13 residues. This CDR3 is CASSQDKGYEQYF. The CDR3 DNA follows: TGTGCCAGCAGCCAAGATAAAGGTTACGAGCAGTACTTC.

This chain uses TRBV19 with TRBJ1-5; D ambiguous. Germline V gene lookup returns CDR1 LNHDA and CDR2 SQIVND (reference sequence). Trimming removed 2 bases at V and 5 bases at J, with 7 bases between. The CDR3 is 13 amino acids. CDR3 bases: TGTGCCAGTAGTATAAACGGGGATCAGCCCCAGCATTTT. Translation gives CASSINGDQPQHF.

The rearrangement joins TRBV29-1 to TRBJ1-1; D remains unclear. Germline V gives CDR1 SQVTM, CDR2 ANQGSEA. The CDR3 covers 12 residues. V was trimmed by 0 bases and J by 0 bases, leaving 2 bases between them. In nucleotides, the CDR3 is TGCAGCGTTGAAGAAATGAACACTGAAGCTTTCTTT. Amino acid sequence: CSVEEMNTEAFF.

V usage is TRBV9 and J usage is TRBJ1-1; D unclear. The V end lost 4 bases, the J end lost 3 bases, and 13 bases lay between the germline ends. Germline assignment: CDR1 SGDLS and CDR2 YYNGEE. CDR3 length: 14 amino acids. DNA for the CDR3: TGTGCCAGCAGCCCTACTCTAAGGGACACTGAAGCTTTCTTT. Protein product: CASSPTLRDTEAFF.